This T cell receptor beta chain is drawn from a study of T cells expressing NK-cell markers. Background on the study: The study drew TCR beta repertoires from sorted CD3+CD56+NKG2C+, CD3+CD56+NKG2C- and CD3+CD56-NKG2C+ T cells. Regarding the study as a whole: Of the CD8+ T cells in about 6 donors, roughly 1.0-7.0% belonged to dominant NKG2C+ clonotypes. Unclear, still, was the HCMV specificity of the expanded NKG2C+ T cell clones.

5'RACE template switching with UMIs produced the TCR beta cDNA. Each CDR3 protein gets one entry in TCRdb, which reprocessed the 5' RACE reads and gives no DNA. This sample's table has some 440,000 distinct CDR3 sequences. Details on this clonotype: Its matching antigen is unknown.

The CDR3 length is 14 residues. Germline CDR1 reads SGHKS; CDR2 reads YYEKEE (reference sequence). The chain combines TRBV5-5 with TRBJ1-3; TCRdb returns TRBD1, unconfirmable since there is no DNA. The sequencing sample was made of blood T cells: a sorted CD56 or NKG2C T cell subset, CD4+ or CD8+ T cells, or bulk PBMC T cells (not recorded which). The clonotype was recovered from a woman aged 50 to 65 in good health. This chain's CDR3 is CASSLAGPGNTIYF.